This T cell receptor beta chain was profiled in a study of T cell responses to AZD1222 COVID-19 vaccine. Profiled with immunoSEQ multiplex PCR; TCRdb holds only in-frame clones, not every one. Of 150,000 or so clones listed, 85% to 95% are singletons. V dropped 3 bases and J dropped 3 bases, with 12 bases sitting between them. This CDR3 has 14 residues. Looked up from germline, CDR1 is KGHSH and CDR2 is LQKENI. The TCR was taken from an adult in good health. Here the sequenced sample was peripheral blood, taken on day 0 of AZD1222 vaccination. The rearrangement uses TRBV18 and TRBJ2-7; D possibly matches TRBD1 or TRBD2 (6 bases each). Here the CDR3 reads CASSPGGPNYEQYF. The CDR3 coding sequence is TGTGCCAGCTCACCGGGGGGCCCGAACTACGAGCAGTACTTC.